This T cell receptor (beta chain) was captured in a study of blood T cell repertoires in COVID-19. Study as a whole: Nucleic acid was either cDNA or gDNA, and it came from T cells, B-cell-depleted T cells, or PBMCs.

Authors' analysis steps: Researchers report that nucleated cell counts were estimated from reference gene primer amplification. Repertoires were generated with immunoSEQ multiplex PCR, while TCRdb's copy carries only in-frame clones and drops some. D and trimming were read from the DNA, whereas the V and J calls and clone size are those reported in that table. Here the sample spans 200,000 or so clones, around 81% being singletons. The CDR3 has 15 residues. Germline V CDR1 and CDR2: MNHEY, SMNVEV (reference sequence). J gave up 15 bases and V 5 bases, and 13 bases lay outside the gene matches. This rearrangement joins TRBV27 to TRBJ2-1; 13 nucleotides line up with TRBD2. The material sequenced was peripheral blood. The sequence was obtained from a woman of 80 years or more with COVID-19, enrolled during active disease. CDR3 sequence (DNA): TGTGCCAGCAGTCCTGGGACTAGCGGGAATACCCGCCTGTTCTTC. This sequence encodes CASSPGTSGNTRLFF.